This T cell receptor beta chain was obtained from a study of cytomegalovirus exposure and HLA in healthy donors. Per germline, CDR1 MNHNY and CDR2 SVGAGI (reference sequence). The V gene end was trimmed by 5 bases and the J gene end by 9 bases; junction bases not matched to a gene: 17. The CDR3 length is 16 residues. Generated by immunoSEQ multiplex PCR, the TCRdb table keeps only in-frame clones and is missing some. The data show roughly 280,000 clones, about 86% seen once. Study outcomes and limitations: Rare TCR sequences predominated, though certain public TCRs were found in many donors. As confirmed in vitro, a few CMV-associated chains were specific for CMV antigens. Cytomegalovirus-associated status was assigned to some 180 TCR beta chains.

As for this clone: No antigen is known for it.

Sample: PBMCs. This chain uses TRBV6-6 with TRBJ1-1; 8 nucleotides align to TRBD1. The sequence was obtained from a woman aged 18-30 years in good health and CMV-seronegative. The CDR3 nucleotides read TGTGCCAGCAGTCCCTTAAACGCGGGACAGGAGGGGCAAGCTTTCTTT. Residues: CASSPLNAGQEGQAFF.